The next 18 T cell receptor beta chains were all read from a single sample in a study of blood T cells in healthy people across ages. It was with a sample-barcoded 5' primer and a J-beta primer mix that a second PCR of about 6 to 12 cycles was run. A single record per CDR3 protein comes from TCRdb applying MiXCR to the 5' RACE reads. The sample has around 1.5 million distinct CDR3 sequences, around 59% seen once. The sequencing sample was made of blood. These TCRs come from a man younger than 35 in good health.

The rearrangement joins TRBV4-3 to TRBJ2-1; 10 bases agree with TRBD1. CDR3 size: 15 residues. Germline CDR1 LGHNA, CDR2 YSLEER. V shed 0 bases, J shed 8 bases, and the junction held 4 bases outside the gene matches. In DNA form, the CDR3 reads TGCGCCAGCAGCCAAGAAGGAGGGACAGGGGATGAGCAGTTCTTC. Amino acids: CASSQEGGTGDEQFF.

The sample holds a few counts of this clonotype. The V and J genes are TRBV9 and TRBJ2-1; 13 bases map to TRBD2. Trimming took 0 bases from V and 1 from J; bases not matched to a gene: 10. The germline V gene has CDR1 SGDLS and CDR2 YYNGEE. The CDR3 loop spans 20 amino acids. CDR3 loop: CASSVAGGLAGQRSYNEQFF. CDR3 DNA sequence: TGTGCCAGCAGCGTAGCTGGGGGACTAGCGGGGCAAAGATCCTACAATGAGCAGTTCTTC. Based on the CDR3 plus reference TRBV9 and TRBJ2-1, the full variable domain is DSGVTQTPKHLITATGQRVTLRCSPRSGDLSVYWYQQSLDQGLQFLIQYYNGEERAKGNILERFSAQQFPDLHSELNLSSLELGDSALYFCASSVAGGLAGQRSYNEQFFGPGTRLTVL.

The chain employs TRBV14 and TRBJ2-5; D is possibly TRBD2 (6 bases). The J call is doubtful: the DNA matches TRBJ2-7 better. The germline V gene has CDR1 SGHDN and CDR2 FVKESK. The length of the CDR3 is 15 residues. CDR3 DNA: TGTGCCAGCAGCCCACCGGGGACTGTCTGGGGCGAGCAGTACTTC. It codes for CASSPPGTVWGEQYF.

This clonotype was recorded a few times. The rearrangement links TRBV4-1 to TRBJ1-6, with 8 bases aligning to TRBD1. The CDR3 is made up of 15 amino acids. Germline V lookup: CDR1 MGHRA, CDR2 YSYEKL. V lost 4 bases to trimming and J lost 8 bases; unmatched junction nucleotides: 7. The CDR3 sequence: CASSPRQGMDSPLHF. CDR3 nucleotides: TGCGCCAGCAGCCCCCGACAGGGGATGGATTCACCCCTCCACTTT.

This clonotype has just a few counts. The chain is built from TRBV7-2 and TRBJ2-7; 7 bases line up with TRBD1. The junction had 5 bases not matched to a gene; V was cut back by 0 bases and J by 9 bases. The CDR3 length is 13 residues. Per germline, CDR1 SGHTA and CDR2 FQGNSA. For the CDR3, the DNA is TGTGCCAGCAGCTTAGCAAGGGACAGCTTGCAGTACTTC. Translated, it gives CASSLARDSLQYF.

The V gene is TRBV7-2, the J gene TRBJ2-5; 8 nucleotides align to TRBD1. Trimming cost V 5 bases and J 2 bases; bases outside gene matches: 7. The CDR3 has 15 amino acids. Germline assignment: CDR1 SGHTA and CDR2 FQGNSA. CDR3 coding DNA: TGTGCCAGCAGCCATGGACAGGGCTATCAAGAGACCCAGTACTTC. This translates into CASSHGQGYQETQYF.

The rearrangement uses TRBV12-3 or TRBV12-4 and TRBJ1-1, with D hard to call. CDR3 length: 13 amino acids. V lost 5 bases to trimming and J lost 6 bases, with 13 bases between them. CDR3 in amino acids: CASSLQEGAEAFF. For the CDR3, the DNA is TGTGCCAGCAGTCTCCAGGAAGGCGCTGAAGCTTTCTTT.

The CDR3 bases are TGCAGCGTTGAAGATCTTGGTTACAATGAGCAGTACTTC. Translating it yields CSVEDLGYNEQYF. The chain carries TRBV29-1 and TRBJ2-4; no reliable D call. The ends were cut back, 0 bases at V and 13 bases at J, with 16 bases in the middle. CDR3 size: 13 residues. Per the germline V gene, CDR1 is SQVTM and CDR2 is ANQGSEA.

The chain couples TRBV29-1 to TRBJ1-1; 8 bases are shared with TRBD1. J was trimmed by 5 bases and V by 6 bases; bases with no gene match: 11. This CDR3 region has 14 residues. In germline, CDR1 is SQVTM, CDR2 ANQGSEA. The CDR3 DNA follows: TGCAGCGTCCGAAAGACAGGGGCAAATACTGAAGCTTTCTTT. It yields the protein CSVRKTGANTEAFF.

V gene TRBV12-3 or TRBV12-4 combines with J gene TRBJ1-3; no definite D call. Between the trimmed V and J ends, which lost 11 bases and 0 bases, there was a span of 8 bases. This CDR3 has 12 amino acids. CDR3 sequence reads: CASWGSGNTIYF. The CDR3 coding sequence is TGTGCCTCGTGGGGCTCTGGAAACACCATATATTTT.

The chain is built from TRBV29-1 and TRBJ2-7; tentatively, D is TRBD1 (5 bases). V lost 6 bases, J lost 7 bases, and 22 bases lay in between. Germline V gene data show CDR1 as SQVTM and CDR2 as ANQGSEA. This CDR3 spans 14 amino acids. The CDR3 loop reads CSVDTERLIYEQYF. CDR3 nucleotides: TGCAGCGTGGACACCGAAAGGTTAATCTATGAGCAGTACTTC.

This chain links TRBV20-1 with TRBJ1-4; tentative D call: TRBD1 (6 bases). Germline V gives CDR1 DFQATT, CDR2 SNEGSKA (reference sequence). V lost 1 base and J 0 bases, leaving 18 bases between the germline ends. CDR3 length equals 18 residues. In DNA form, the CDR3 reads TGCAGTGCTAGAGTCTCAAACGGGACACCAGCAACTAATGAAAAACTGTTTTTT. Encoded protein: CSARVSNGTPATNEKLFF.

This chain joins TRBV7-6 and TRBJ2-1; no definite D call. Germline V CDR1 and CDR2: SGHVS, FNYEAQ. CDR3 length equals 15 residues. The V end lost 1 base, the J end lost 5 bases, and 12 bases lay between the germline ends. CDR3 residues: CASSLEAGRNNEQFF. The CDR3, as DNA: TGTGCCAGCAGCTTAGAGGCAGGTCGGAACAATGAGCAGTTCTTC.

The CDR3 DNA reads TGTGCCAGCAATTCTAACTCCGGGGGGGGAGGAAACATTCAGTACTTC. Translating gives CASNSNSGGGGNIQYF. The chain employs TRBV28 and TRBJ2-4; 8 bases match TRBD2. V dropped 7 bases and J dropped 6; count of bases not matched to a gene: 14. This CDR3 has 16 residues. Germline CDR1 MDHEN, CDR2 SYDVKM.

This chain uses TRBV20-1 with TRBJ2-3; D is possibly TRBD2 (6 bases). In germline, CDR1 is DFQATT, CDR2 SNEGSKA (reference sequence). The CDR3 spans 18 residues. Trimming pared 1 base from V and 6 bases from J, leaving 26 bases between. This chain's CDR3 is CSARAGRDTDFSWDTQYF. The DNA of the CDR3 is TGCAGTGCTAGAGCGGGGCGGGATACCGACTTTAGTTGGGATACGCAGTATTTT.

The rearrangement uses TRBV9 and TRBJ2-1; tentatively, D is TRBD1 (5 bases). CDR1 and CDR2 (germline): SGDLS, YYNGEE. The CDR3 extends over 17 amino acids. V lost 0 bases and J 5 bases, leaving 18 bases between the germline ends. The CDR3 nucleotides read TGTGCCAGCAGCGTAGCGGATGGGCAGGGCCATGACAATGAGCAGTTCTTC. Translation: CASSVADGQGHDNEQFF.

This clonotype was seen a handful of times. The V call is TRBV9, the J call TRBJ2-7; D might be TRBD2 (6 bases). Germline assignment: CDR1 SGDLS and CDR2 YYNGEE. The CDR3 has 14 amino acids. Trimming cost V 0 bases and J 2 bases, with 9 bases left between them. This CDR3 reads CASSVGGVTYEQYF. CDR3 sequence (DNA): TGTGCCAGCAGCGTAGGCGGGGTGACCTACGAGCAGTACTTC.

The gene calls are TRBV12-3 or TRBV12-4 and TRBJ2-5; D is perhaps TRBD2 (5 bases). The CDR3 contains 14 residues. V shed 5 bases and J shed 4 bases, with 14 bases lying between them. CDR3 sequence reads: CASSQDLLVETQYF. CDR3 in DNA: TGTGCCAGCAGTCAGGACTTACTGGTAGAGACCCAGTACTTC.